The 13 T cell receptor beta chains given below trace back to one sample, sequenced in a study of cytomegalovirus exposure and HLA in healthy donors. 13 Jbeta primers and 60 Vbeta primers were used for the PCR. The repertoire was sequenced with immunoSEQ multiplex PCR; TCRdb's copy has only in-frame clones and lacks some. In the table there are 270,000 or so clones, 92% of which are singletons. The sample comprised PBMCs. All receptors come from a girl aged 2 to 10 in good health and CMV-seronegative.

V usage is TRBV5-5 and J usage is TRBJ1-2, with 8 positions matching TRBD1. Unmatched junction bases numbered 7, after V lost 4 bases and J lost 2 bases. Per the germline V gene, CDR1 is SGHKS and CDR2 is YYEKEE (reference sequence). This CDR3 contains 15 residues. CDR3 nucleotides: TGTGCCAGCAGCCTGAGACAGGGGATCAACTATGGCTACACCTTC. The encoded protein is CASSLRQGINYGYTF.

This sequence joins TRBV7-2 and TRBJ2-7, with a weak D call TRBD1 (6 bases). V lost 2 bases, J lost 6 bases, and 8 bases lay in between. The V gene's germline CDR1 is SGHTA and CDR2 FQGNSA. The CDR3 spans 12 residues. In nucleotides, the CDR3 is TGTGCCAGCAGCTTATACAGGGCCGAGCAGTACTTC. Protein product: CASSLYRAEQYF.

The chain has TRBV19 and TRBJ1-5, with D perhaps matching TRBD1 (6 bases). Germline assignment: CDR1 LNHDA and CDR2 SQIVND (reference sequence). The CDR3 sequence is 14 residues long. Between the trimmed V and J ends, which lost 5 bases and 5 bases, there was a span of 13 bases. The DNA for the CDR3 is TGTGCCAGTAGTTCCATGGGGGCCGATCAGCCCCAGCATTTT. Amino acid sequence: CASSSMGADQPQHF.

This clone was observed once. This CDR3 is CAHLGTSPYEQYF. The DNA for the CDR3 is TGTGCCCACTTGGGGACTAGTCCCTACGAGCAGTACTTC. The chain joins TRBV2 to TRBJ2-7, with 8 bases lining up with TRBD2. Per germline, CDR1 SNHLY and CDR2 FYNNEI. The CDR3 is 13 amino acids. The V segment lost 11 bases and the J segment 2 bases; nucleotides outside the gene matches: 8. Full variable domain (remainder filled in from reference TRBV2 and TRBJ2-7): EPEVTQTPSHQVTQMGQEVILRCVPISNHLYFYWYRQILGQKVEFLVSFYNNEISEKSEIFDDQFSVERPDGSNFTLKIRSTKLEDSAMYFCAHLGTSPYEQYFGPGTRLTVT.

This clone has just a few counts. V and J are TRBV5-1 and TRBJ1-1, with D tentatively TRBD1 (6 bases). Germline V gene lookup returns CDR1 SGHRS and CDR2 YFSETQ. CDR3 length: 14 amino acids. Trimming stripped 0 bases from V and 6 bases from J, with 12 bases between. The CDR3 spells CASSLDRVSAEAFF. The CDR3 DNA sequence: TGCGCCAGCAGCTTGGACAGGGTTTCGGCTGAAGCTTTCTTT. The full variable domain, completed using reference TRBV5-1 and TRBJ1-1, is KAGVTQTPRYLIKTRGQQVTLSCSPISGHRSVSWYQQTPGQGLQFLFEYFSETQRNKGNFPGRFSGRQFSNSRSEMNVSTLELGDSALYLCASSLDRVSAEAFFGQGTRLTVV.

J is TRBJ1-1 and V is TRBV11-2; 7 nucleotides align to TRBD1. From germline, CDR1 is SGHAT and CDR2 FQNNGV. V was pared by 1 base and J by 0 bases, with 8 bases of the junction left unmatched. This CDR3 contains 17 residues. CDR3 DNA: TGTGCCAGCAGCTTAGGTTGGACAGGAGCTGTGAACACTGAAGCTTTCTTT. As protein: CASSLGWTGAVNTEAFF.

The chain links TRBV5-8 to TRBJ1-2; 7 nucleotides line up with TRBD1. The CDR3 sequence is 11 residues long. Unmatched junction bases numbered 2, after V lost 0 bases and J lost 12 bases. Germline V gene lookup returns CDR1 SGHTS and CDR2 YDEGEE. This CDR3 is CASSLDRGHTF. CDR3 nucleotides: TGTGCCAGCAGCTTGGACAGGGGCCACACCTTC.

V is TRBV30 and J is TRBJ1-2; TRBD1 matches 9 bases. Germline CDR1 reads GTSNPN; CDR2 reads SVGIG (reference sequence). Germline trimming cut 4 bases from V and 8 bases from J; bases unmatched to any gene: 5. CDR3 length: 12 amino acids. CDR3 coding DNA: TGTGCCTGGACCGGAACAGGGGGCGGCTACACCTTC. It is translated as CAWTGTGGGYTF.

Here the CDR3 reads CASSPTDSSYNEQFF. CDR3 nucleotide sequence: TGCGCCAGCAGTCCGACAGATAGCTCCTACAATGAGCAGTTCTTC. This rearrangement joins TRBV5-1 to TRBJ2-1; tentatively, D is TRBD1 (5 bases). Germline assignment: CDR1 SGHRS and CDR2 YFSETQ. The CDR3 is made up of 15 amino acids. Trimming cost V 5 bases and J 0 bases, with 12 bases left between them.

The sample holds one count of this clone. The chain has TRBV27 and TRBJ1-4; no firm D call. The germline V gene has CDR1 MNHEY and CDR2 SMNVEV (reference sequence). This CDR3 contains 14 residues. Trimming removed 6 bases at V and 0 bases at J, with 8 bases between. The CDR3 region has the DNA TGTGCCAGCAGATCAGATGCAACTAATGAAAAACTGTTTTTT. Encoded protein: CASRSDATNEKLFF.

This chain links TRBV19 with TRBJ1-1, with 8 bases lining up with TRBD1. There are 15 residues in the CDR3. The ends lost 4 bases at V and 5 bases at J; junction bases unmatched: 9. Germline CDR1 LNHDA, CDR2 SQIVND (reference sequence). The CDR3 protein is CASSTRQGLRTEAFF. CDR3 DNA sequence: TGTGCCAGTAGTACCAGACAGGGGCTGAGGACTGAAGCTTTCTTT.

The chain recombines TRBV13 with TRBJ2-7; TRBD2 aligns across 14 bases. J gave up 4 bases and V 5 bases, and 7 bases lay outside the gene matches. This CDR3 has 16 residues. CDR1 PRHDT and CDR2 FYEKMQ come from the germline V gene (reference sequence). In DNA, the CDR3 is TGTGCCAGCAGCCGTAGACTAGCGGGAGGGAATTACGAGCAGTACTTC. This gives the protein CASSRRLAGGNYEQYF. The variable domain in full, with the rest retrieved from reference TRBV13 and TRBJ2-7, is AAGVIQSPRHLIKEKRETATLKCYPIPRHDTVYWYQQGPGQDPQFLISFYEKMQSDKGSIPDRFSAQQFSDYHSELNMSSLELGDSALYFCASSRRLAGGNYEQYFGPGTRLTVT.

In its sample, this clone was seen a few times. The chain couples TRBV6-6 to TRBJ2-7, with D perhaps matching TRBD1 (8 bases). Trimming stripped 10 bases from V and 5 bases from J, with 12 bases between. CDR3 length equals 11 residues. The V gene's germline CDR1 is MNHNY and CDR2 SVGAGI (reference sequence). The CDR3 sequence is CATTGGDEQYF. In DNA form, the CDR3 reads TGTGCCACCACAGGGGGGGACGAGCAGTACTTC.